The clone carrying this TCR beta chain was recorded many times. The junction differs from germline at one of its ends, possibly a read error. TCRdb analysed the 5' RACE reads with MiXCR anew, one entry per CDR3 protein. Of some 46,000 distinct CDR3 sequences listed, around 4.5% are singletons. CDR3 length: 15 amino acids. Germline CDR1 reads MGHRA; CDR2 reads YSYEKL. The entry originates in a study of neurological immune-mediated disorders. The gene calls are TRBV4-1 and TRBJ1-5; D remains ambiguous. The sequencing sample was made of PBMCs. This TCR was sampled from a woman aged 60-70 years with multiple sclerosis. CDR3 region: CASSQDPTGYQPQNF. The CDR3 DNA is TGCGCCAGCAGCCAAGACCCGACGGGTTATCAGCCCCAGAATTTT.